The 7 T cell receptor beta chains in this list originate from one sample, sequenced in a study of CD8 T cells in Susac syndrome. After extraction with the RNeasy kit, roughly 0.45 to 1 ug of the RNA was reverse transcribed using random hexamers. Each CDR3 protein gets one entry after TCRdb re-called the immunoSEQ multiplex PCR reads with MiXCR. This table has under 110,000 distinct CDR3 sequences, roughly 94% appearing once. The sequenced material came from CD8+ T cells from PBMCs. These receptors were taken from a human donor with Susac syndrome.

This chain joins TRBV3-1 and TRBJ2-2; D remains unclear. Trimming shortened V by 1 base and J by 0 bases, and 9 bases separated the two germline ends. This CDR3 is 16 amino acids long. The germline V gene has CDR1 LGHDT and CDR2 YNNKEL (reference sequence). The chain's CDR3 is CASSQGPGTNTGELFF. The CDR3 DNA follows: TGTGCCAGCAGCCAAGGGCCAGGAACGAACACCGGGGAGCTGTTTTTT.

As DNA, the CDR3 is TGTGCCAGCAGTACAGGGCTACGCAATCAGCCCCAGCATTTT. Protein product: CASSTGLRNQPQHF. This chain links TRBV27 with TRBJ1-5, with D maybe TRBD1 (6 bases). Germline CDR1 and CDR2: MNHEY and SMNVEV (reference sequence). The CDR3 is 14 residues long. V was shortened by 5 bases and J by 2 bases, with 10 bases between the two germline ends.

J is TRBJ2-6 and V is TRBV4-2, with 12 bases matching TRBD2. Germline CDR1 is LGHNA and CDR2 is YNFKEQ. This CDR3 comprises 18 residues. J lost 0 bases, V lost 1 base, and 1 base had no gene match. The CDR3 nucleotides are TGTGCCAGCAGCCAAGGACTAGCGGGGGCCTCTGGGGCCAACGTCCTGACTTTC. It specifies CASSQGLAGASGANVLTF.

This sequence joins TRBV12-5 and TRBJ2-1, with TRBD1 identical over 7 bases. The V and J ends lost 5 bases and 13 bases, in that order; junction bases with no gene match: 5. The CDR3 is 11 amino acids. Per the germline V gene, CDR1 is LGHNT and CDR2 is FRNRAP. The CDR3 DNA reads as TGTGCTAGTGGTCTCGGACAGGTCCAGTTCTTC. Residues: CASGLGQVQFF.

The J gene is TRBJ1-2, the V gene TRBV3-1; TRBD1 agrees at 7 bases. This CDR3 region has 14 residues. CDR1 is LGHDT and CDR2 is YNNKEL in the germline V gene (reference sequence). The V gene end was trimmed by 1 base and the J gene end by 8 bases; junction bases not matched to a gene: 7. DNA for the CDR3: TGTGCCAGCAGCCAAGGATTTACAGGGGACGGCTACACCTTC. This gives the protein CASSQGFTGDGYTF.

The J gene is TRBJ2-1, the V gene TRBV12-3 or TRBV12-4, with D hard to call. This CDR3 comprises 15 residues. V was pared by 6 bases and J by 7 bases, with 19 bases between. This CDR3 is CASSPPGLLGNEQFF. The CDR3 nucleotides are TGTGCCAGCAGCCCCCCGGGCCTATTGGGGAATGAGCAGTTCTTC.

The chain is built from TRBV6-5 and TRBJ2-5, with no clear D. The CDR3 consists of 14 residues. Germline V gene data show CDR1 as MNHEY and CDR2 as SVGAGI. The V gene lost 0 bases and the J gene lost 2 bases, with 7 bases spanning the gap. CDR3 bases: TGTGCCAGCAGTTACTCGTCAGCACAAGAGACCCAGTACTTC. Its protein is CASSYSSAQETQYF.